The entry below describes one T cell receptor beta chain. Its specificity is unknown. The source of the sample is a study of shared clonotypes between healthy human individuals. At the level of the study: CD8 memory received one plate per donor, CD8 naive two, CD4 memory three and CD4 naive three. Study-level findings and limits: Only blood underwent sampling, and tissue repertoires likely differ.

TCRdb's copy holds only in-frame clones and misses some; the assay was immunoSEQ multiplex PCR. The table has some 2,000,000 clones, approximately 95% seen once. Splitting of CD4+ cells produced CD45RA+ naive and CD45RA-negative memory subsets. Trimming pared 5 bases from V and 0 bases from J, leaving 7 bases between. This CDR3 is built from 12 residues. Germline V gene data show CDR1 as GTSNPN and CDR2 as SVGIG (reference sequence). This sequence was found in a man aged 18 to 29 in good health. V and J are TRBV30 and TRBJ2-5, with D hard to call. Sequencing was done on a sample of naive CD4+ T cells sorted from blood. Specified subset: CD45RA+ positively selected. CDR3 sequence (DNA): TGTGCCTGGCAGACACACCAAGAGACCCAGTACTTC. Translating gives CAWQTHQETQYF.